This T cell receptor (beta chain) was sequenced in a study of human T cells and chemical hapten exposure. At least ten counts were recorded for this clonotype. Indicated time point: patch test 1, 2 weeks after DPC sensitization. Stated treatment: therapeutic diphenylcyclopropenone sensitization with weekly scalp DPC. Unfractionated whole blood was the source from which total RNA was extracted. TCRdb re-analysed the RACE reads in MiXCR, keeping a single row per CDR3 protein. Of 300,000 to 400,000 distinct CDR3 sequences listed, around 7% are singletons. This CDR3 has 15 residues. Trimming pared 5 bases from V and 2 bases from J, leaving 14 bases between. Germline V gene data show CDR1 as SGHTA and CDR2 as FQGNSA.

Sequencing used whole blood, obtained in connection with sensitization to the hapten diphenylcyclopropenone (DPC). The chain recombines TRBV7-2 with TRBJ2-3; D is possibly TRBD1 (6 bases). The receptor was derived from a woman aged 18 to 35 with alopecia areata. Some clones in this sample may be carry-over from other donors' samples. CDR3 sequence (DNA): TGTGCCAGCAGCCTATGGGACACCACCACAGATACGCAGTATTTT. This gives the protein CASSLWDTTTDTQYF.